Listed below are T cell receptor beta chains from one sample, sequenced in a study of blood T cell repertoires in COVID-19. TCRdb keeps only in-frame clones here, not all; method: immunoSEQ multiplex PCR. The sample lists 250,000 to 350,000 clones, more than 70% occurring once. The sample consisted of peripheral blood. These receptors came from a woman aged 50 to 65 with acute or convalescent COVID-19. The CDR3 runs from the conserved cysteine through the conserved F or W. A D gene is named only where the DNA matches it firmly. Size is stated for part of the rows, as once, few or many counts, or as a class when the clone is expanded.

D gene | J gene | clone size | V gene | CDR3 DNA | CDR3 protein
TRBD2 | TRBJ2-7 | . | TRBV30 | TGTGCCTGGACTAGCGGGAGTATGGCCTACGAGCAGTACTTC | CAWTSGSMAYEQYF
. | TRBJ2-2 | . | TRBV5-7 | TGTGCCAGCAGCTTGACCGGGACAAAGAACACCGGGGAGCTGTTTTTT | CASSLTGTKNTGELFF
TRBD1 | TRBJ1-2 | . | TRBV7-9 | TGTGCCAGCAGCTTAGACAGGGGGCAATGGCATGGCTACACCTTC | CASSLDRGQWHGYTF
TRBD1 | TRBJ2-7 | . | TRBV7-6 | TGTGCCAGCAGCCCCCGCCCCGTAGGGGTACAGGGGGGAGAGCAGTACTTC | CASSPRPVGVQGGEQYF
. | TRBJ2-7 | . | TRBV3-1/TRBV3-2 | TGTGCCAGCAGCCAAACGGTCTACGAGCAGTACTTC | CASSQTVYEQYF
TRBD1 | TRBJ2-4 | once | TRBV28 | TGTGCCAGCAGTCCCCCCGGGACAGGGAACATTCAGTACTTC | CASSPPGTGNIQYF
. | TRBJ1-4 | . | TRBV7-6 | TGTGCCAGCAGCTTAGCACAGGGCTCTTTGAGGGCCGAAAAACTGTTTTTT | CASSLAQGSLRAEKLFF
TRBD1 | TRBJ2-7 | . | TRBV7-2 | TGTGCCAGCAGCTCGACAGGGGGTAACGAGCAGTACTTC | CASSSTGGNEQYF
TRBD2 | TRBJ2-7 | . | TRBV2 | TGTGCCAGCTCTCTGTCAGGGAGGGGTGGCGAGCAGTACTTC | CASSLSGRGGEQYF
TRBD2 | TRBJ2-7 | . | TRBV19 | TGTGCCAGTAGTATAGTGAGCGGGAGTATCGAGCAGTACTTC | CASSIVSGSIEQYF
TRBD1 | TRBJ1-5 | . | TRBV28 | TGTGCCAGCAGTTTGGGCGGACAGGACCCATCGGCCCAGCATTTT | CASSLGGQDPSAQHF
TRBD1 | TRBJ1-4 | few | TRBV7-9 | TGTGCCAGCAGCCTCCGCTGGGACAGGTCGACAACTAATGAAAAACTGTTTTTT | CASSLRWDRSTTNEKLFF
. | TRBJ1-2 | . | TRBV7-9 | TGTGCCAGCGTCTCATGGGCAACGGGGACTAATTATGGCTACACCTTC | CASVSWATGTNYGYTF
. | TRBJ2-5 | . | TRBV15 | TGTGCCACCACTACAGGAAATTTACAAGAGACCCAGTACTTC | CATTTGNLQETQYF
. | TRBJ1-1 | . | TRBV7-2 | TGTGCCAGCAGCTTAGTGGGGGAGGCTGAAGCTTTCTTT | CASSLVGEAEAFF
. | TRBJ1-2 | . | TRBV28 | TGTGCCAGCAGTCACGCGGGGCTCCGCTATGGCTACACCTTC | CASSHAGLRYGYTF
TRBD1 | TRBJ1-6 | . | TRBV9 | TGTGCCAGCAGCGCCGGACAGGGGGCGGATTCACCCCTCCACTTT | CASSAGQGADSPLHF
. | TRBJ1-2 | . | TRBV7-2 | TGTGCCAGCAGCTTTCGGGACACCGGGTACTATGGCTACACCTTC | CASSFRDTGYYGYTF
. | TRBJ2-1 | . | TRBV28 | TGTGCCAGCGGAGGAGAGCGGTACAATGAGCAGTTCTTC | CASGGERYNEQFF
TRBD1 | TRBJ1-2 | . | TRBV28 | TGTGCCAGCAGTTCCTCACAGGGGGGGAACTATGGCTACACCTTC | CASSSSQGGNYGYTF
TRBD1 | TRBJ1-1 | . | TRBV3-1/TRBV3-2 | TGTGCCAGCAGCCAAGAATACAGGGGTGTTGAAGCTTTCTTT | CASSQEYRGVEAFF
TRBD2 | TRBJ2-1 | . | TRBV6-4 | TGTGCCAGCAGTCGACTAGCGGGAGGGTTAGGTGAGCAGTTCTTC | CASSRLAGGLGEQFF
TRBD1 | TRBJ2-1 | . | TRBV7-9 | TGTGCCAGCAGCTTCCGGGACAGGGATAGCAATGAGCAGTTCTTC | CASSFRDRDSNEQFF
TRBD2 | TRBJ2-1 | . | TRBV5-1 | TGCGCCAGCAGCTGGGCAGGTTTAGCGGGGGCCAGTGAGCAGTTCTTC | CASSWAGLAGASEQFF